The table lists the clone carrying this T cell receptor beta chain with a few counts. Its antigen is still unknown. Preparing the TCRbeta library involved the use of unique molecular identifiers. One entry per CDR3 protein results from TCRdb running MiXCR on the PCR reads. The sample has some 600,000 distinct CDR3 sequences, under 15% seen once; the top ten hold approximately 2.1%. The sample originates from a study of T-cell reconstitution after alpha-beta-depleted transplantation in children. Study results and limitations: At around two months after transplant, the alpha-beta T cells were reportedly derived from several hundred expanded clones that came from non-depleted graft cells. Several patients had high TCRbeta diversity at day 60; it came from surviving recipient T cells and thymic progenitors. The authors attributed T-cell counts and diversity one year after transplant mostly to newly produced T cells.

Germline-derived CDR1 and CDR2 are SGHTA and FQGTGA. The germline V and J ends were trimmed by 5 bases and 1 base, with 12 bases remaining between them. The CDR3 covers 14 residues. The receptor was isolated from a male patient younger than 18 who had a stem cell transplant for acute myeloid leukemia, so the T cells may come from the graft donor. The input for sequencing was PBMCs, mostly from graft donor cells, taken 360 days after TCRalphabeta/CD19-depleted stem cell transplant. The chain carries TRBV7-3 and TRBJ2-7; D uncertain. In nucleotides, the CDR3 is TGTGCCAGCAGCCCTGTGGCAGAGTCCTACGAGCAGTACTTC. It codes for CASSPVAESYEQYF.